The 27 T cell receptor beta chains listed next were all sequenced from one sample in a study of early T cells in non-severe SARS-CoV-2 infection (dated by TCRdb to the early 2020s). Receptor amplification or capture employed 5' RACE. Sequencing took place on a NextSeq 500. TCRdb itself trimmed the public reads at Q25 with fastp, ran MiXCR and retained productive beta chains. Rows matching on CDR3 protein sequence are summarized as one entry with the most common DNA and genes. The sample contains more than 65,000 distinct CDR3 sequences, 9% to 15% of them found a single time. Of the sample, 3.9% falls within the top ten clones. The sample was whole blood. Source of these receptors: an adult who was a healthcare worker with PCR-confirmed SARS-CoV-2 infection or an uninfected control (not recorded which).

The chain carries TRBV5-1 and TRBJ2-7, with 9 positions matching TRBD2. The CDR3 has 16 amino acids. Germline V gene lookup returns CDR1 SGHRS and CDR2 YFSETQ. J gave up 6 bases and V 0 bases, and 10 bases lay outside the gene matches. The CDR3 loop reads CASSLGLAAPGAEQYF. The CDR3 nucleotides read TGCGCCAGCAGCTTGGGACTAGCGGCCCCCGGGGCCGAGCAGTACTTC.

The genes are TRBV3-1 and TRBJ1-6; D call uncertain. Germline V CDR1 and CDR2: LGHDT, YNNKEL (reference sequence). Trimming removed 1 base from V and 10 bases from J, with 5 bases in between. The CDR3 runs to 12 residues. The CDR3 reads CASSQVASPLHF. CDR3 DNA: TGTGCCAGCAGCCAAGTAGCCTCACCCCTCCACTTT.

The J gene is TRBJ2-5, the V gene TRBV3-1; D uncertain. CDR1 is LGHDT and CDR2 is YNNKEL in the germline V gene (reference sequence). V was trimmed by 2 bases and J by 2 bases, leaving 9 bases between them. This CDR3 contains 14 residues. The DNA of the CDR3 is TGTGCCAGCAGCCAATTATTAGTTCAAGAGACCCAGTACTTC. This translates into CASSQLLVQETQYF.

The rearrangement uses TRBV3-1 and TRBJ2-3, with TRBD2 as a possible D gene (5 bases). The CDR3 contains 14 residues. Germline V lookup: CDR1 LGHDT, CDR2 YNNKEL (reference sequence). V was cut by 1 base and J by 5 bases, with 10 bases left in between. The CDR3 nucleotides read TGTGCCAGCAGCCAAGGAACAGAGGGAGATACGCAGTATTTT. It is translated as CASSQGTEGDTQYF.

This clonotype occurred a few times. The CDR3 nucleotides are TGTGCCAGCAGTCCACACAGAGATACGCAGTATTTT. The encoded protein is CASSPHRDTQYF. This chain joins TRBV6-5 and TRBJ2-3; D ambiguous. Germline CDR1 is MNHEY and CDR2 is SVGAGI. The CDR3 is 12 amino acids. V was trimmed by 5 bases and J by 5 bases, leaving 8 bases between them.

This clonotype was seen at least ten times. The rearrangement uses TRBV24-1 and TRBJ1-3; D is unresolved. This CDR3 comprises 15 residues. Looked up from germline, CDR1 is KGHDR and CDR2 is SFDVKD. V gave up 4 bases and J gave up 0 bases, with 9 bases separating them. The CDR3 protein is CATSDPSPSGNTIYF. The CDR3 nucleotides read TGTGCCACCAGTGACCCTTCGCCCTCTGGAAACACCATATATTTT.

This clonotype was seen many times. The rearrangement uses TRBV4-1 and TRBJ2-2; 9 positions match TRBD2. After removal of 3 bases from V and 4 bases from J, the junction contained 12 bases not matched to a gene. The germline V gene encodes CDR1 MGHRA and CDR2 YSYEKL. The CDR3 has 18 amino acids. This CDR3 reads CASSQRRTSEHFTGELFF. CDR3 nucleotides: TGCGCCAGCAGCCAGAGGAGGACTAGCGAACACTTCACCGGGGAGCTGTTTTTT.

This clonotype has only a few counts. This chain joins TRBV29-1 and TRBJ1-5; no definite D call. Germline CDR1 is SQVTM and CDR2 is ANQGSEA. V lost 6 bases and J 0 bases, leaving 12 bases between the germline ends. The CDR3 runs to 14 residues. The CDR3 DNA reads TGCAGCGTCTCCCTGGGCACTAGCAATCAGCCCCAGCATTTT. This sequence encodes CSVSLGTSNQPQHF.

This rearrangement joins TRBV14 to TRBJ2-3; the D gene is possibly TRBD2 (6 bases). The CDR3 extends over 16 amino acids. V was clipped by 2 bases and J by 0 bases, with 12 bases between them. Germline CDR1 reads SGHDN; CDR2 reads FVKESK. This CDR3 reads CASSQPATRSTDTQYF. For the CDR3, the DNA is TGTGCCAGCAGCCAACCTGCGACTAGGAGCACAGATACGCAGTATTTT.

This clonotype came up once. The chain couples TRBV3-1 to TRBJ1-1; D remains unclear. This CDR3 is built from 14 residues. Germline V lookup: CDR1 LGHDT, CDR2 YNNKEL (reference sequence). The ends were cut back, 2 bases at V and 0 bases at J, with 7 bases in the middle. The CDR3 DNA reads TGTGCCAGCAGCCAAAAACCCCTGAACACTGAAGCTTTCTTT. It specifies CASSQKPLNTEAFF.

The chain combines TRBV27 with TRBJ2-7; 7 bases align to TRBD2. Germline V lookup: CDR1 MNHEY, CDR2 SMNVEV (reference sequence). The CDR3 sequence is 14 residues long. The junction had 4 bases not matched to a gene; V was cut back by 3 bases and J by 2 bases. In DNA, the CDR3 is TGTGCCAGCAGTTTGGCTAGCGGAGCCTACGAGCAGTACTTC. It yields the protein CASSLASGAYEQYF.

This clonotype was seen at least ten times. The V gene is TRBV20-1, the J gene TRBJ2-7; 9 nucleotides match TRBD2. The CDR3 spans 16 residues. Germline V CDR1 and CDR2: DFQATT, SNEGSKA (reference sequence). The junction had 7 bases not matched to a gene; V was cut back by 1 base and J by 0 bases. In DNA form, the CDR3 reads TGCAGTGCTAGAGTGGGGCGGGAGGGGGTCTCCTACGAGCAGTACTTC. This sequence encodes CSARVGREGVSYEQYF.

This clonotype was picked up a small number of times. V and J are TRBV2 and TRBJ1-1; the match to TRBD1 covers 8 bases. With 2 bases clipped from V and 7 bases from J, the junction kept 9 bases outside the gene matches. The CDR3 has 15 amino acids. Germline-derived CDR1 and CDR2 are SNHLY and FYNNEI. The CDR3 reads CASSEQGAGKVEAFF. The DNA of the CDR3 is TGTGCCAGCAGTGAACAGGGGGCAGGGAAGGTTGAAGCTTTCTTT.

This clonotype was observed at least ten times. The rearrangement joins TRBV6-6 to TRBJ2-3; D uncertain. CDR1 and CDR2 from the germline V gene are MNHNY and SVGAGI (reference sequence). The length of the CDR3 is 15 residues. V was cut by 6 bases and J by 2 bases, with 15 bases left in between. The CDR3 nucleotides read TGTGCCAGCAGCCCCGTCTTGTCTAACACAGATACGCAGTATTTT. Protein: CASSPVLSNTDTQYF.

The rearrangement links TRBV9 to TRBJ2-1, with 7 bases identical to TRBD2. J lost 5 bases, V lost 7 bases, and 18 bases had no gene match. The CDR3 has 17 amino acids. Per germline, CDR1 SGDLS and CDR2 YYNGEE. The CDR3, as DNA: TGTGCCAGCGGCGAAACTAGCGTTACCATGGCCCACAATGAGCAGTTCTTC. Its translation: CASGETSVTMAHNEQFF.

The chain couples TRBV19 to TRBJ2-4; D is possibly TRBD1 (6 bases). The CDR3 is made up of 13 amino acids. V was clipped by 7 bases and J by 6 bases, with 13 bases between them. CDR1 is LNHDA and CDR2 is SQIVND in the germline V gene (reference sequence). CDR3 sequence (DNA): TGTGCCAGTATGTCCCGGGACATAAACATTCAGTACTTC. Its protein product is CASMSRDINIQYF.

This clonotype has just a few counts. The junction departs from the called germline gene at one end, perhaps through a read error. The rearrangement joins TRBV3-1 to TRBJ2-3; TRBD1 aligns across 7 bases. The CDR3 covers 17 residues. Germline V lookup: CDR1 LGHDT, CDR2 YNNKEL (reference sequence). CDR3 region: CASSQGGLRQGHNTQYF. CDR3 nucleotides: TGTGCCAGCAGCCAAGGTGGCTTGAGACAGGGACATAATACACAGTATTTT.

This clonotype was seen many times. This chain uses TRBV28 with TRBJ1-2; 8 nucleotides match TRBD1. The ends lost 6 bases at V and 1 base at J; junction bases unmatched: 7. Germline V lookup: CDR1 MDHEN, CDR2 SYDVKM. CDR3 length: 15 amino acids. CDR3 sequence reads: CASSIAGGRNYGYTF. CDR3 in DNA: TGTGCCAGCAGCATCGCAGGGGGCCGTAACTATGGCTACACCTTC.

This clonotype has more than one count but fewer than ten. The chain employs TRBV30 and TRBJ2-1, with 10 bases lining up with TRBD2. CDR1 is GTSNPN and CDR2 is SVGIG in the germline V gene (reference sequence). The CDR3 contains 14 residues. The V gene end was trimmed by 4 bases and the J gene end by 5 bases; junction bases not matched to a gene: 5. Written as DNA, the CDR3 is TGTGCCTGGACTCAGCTAGCGGGGGACAATGAGCAGTTCTTC. This encodes CAWTQLAGDNEQFF.

The chain couples TRBV3-1 to TRBJ2-2, with D maybe TRBD2 (6 bases). Germline-derived CDR1 and CDR2 are LGHDT and YNNKEL (reference sequence). CDR3 length equals 16 residues. Trimming removed 1 base at V and 5 bases at J, with 14 bases between. The CDR3 DNA reads as TGTGCCAGCAGCCAAGGGATGGGGAGCGGGACCGGGGAGCTGTTTTTT. This codes for CASSQGMGSGTGELFF. Using reference TRBV3-1 and TRBJ2-2 for the parts outside the CDR3, the full variable domain is DTAVSQTPKYLVTQMGNDKSIKCEQNLGHDTMYWYKQDSKKFLKIMFSYNNKELIINETVPNRFSPKSPDKAHLNLHINSLELGDSAVYFCASSQGMGSGTGELFFGEGSRLTVL.

This clonotype has ten or more counts. The chain links TRBV6-6 to TRBJ2-2; 10 bases agree with TRBD2. Per germline, CDR1 MNHNY and CDR2 SVGAGI (reference sequence). V shed 2 bases, J shed 6 bases, and the junction held 6 bases outside the gene matches. The CDR3 is 16 residues long. The CDR3 sequence is CASSYGAGGRPGELFF. The DNA for the CDR3 is TGTGCCAGCAGTTACGGAGCGGGAGGGAGACCCGGGGAGCTGTTTTTT.

This clonotype was seen many times. The chain joins TRBV4-2 to TRBJ2-7; 7 nucleotides line up with TRBD2. Germline CDR1 is LGHNA and CDR2 is YNFKEQ. V gave up 4 bases and J gave up 1 base; unmatched junction bases: 10. The CDR3 totals 16 residues. The CDR3 DNA reads as TGTGCCAGCAGCCCGAGGCAGGCGGGAGAATCCTACGAGCAGTACTTC. Translating it yields CASSPRQAGESYEQYF.

This clonotype was picked up a small number of times. The CDR3 sequence is CASSTGGDQPQHF. The CDR3 nucleotides read TGTGCCAGCAGTACAGGGGGCGATCAGCCCCAGCATTTT. The chain carries TRBV28 and TRBJ1-5; 9 nucleotides line up with TRBD1. After removal of 5 bases from V and 5 bases from J, the junction contained 1 base not matched to a gene. Germline V gene data show CDR1 as MDHEN and CDR2 as SYDVKM. The CDR3 has 13 residues.

The sample holds many counts of this clonotype. The chain joins TRBV11-2 to TRBJ2-1; D possibly corresponds to TRBD2 (6 bases). The CDR3 covers 15 residues. Trimming pared 0 bases from V and 2 bases from J, leaving 8 bases between. Germline V lookup: CDR1 SGHAT, CDR2 FQNNGV. CDR3 in DNA: TGTGCCAGCAGCTTAGAGGCGGGGACCTACAATGAGCAGTTCTTC. Protein product: CASSLEAGTYNEQFF.

This clonotype was seen at least ten times. This chain joins TRBV7-3 and TRBJ2-1; 7 nucleotides align to TRBD2. V trimming: 3 bases; J trimming: 6 bases; junction bases outside the gene matches: 5. Germline V gives CDR1 SGHTA, CDR2 FQGTGA. The length of the CDR3 is 14 residues. For the CDR3, the DNA is TGTGCCAGCAGCTTTGGCGGGGGAGGCAATGAGCAGTTCTTC. Translating gives CASSFGGGGNEQFF.

This clonotype was counted at least ten times. The chain carries TRBV29-1 and TRBJ2-7, with 7 bases matching TRBD1. V was pared by 7 bases and J by 2 bases, with 5 bases of the junction left unmatched. This CDR3 has 12 amino acids. Germline V gene sequence: CDR1 SQVTM, CDR2 ANQGSEA. CDR3 region: CSAGQVAYEQYF. For the CDR3, the DNA is TGCAGCGCCGGACAGGTCGCCTACGAGCAGTACTTC.

This clonotype has a handful of counts. V and J are TRBV12-3 or TRBV12-4 and TRBJ2-7, with 7 bases matching TRBD1. V shed 5 bases and J 6 bases; nucleotides not matched to a gene: 10. The CDR3 is 14 residues long. CDR3 sequence (DNA): TGTGCCAGCAGTCCCGACAGGGATCTCGTCGAGCAGTACTTC. Its translation: CASSPDRDLVEQYF.